This T cell receptor (beta chain) appears in the sequencing data of a study of immune characterization of retroperitoneal liposarcoma. This clonotype was recorded at least ten times. Each CDR3 protein is one row after TCRdb ran MiXCR on the PCR reads. The data hold more than 9,000 distinct CDR3 sequences, with about a quarter observed a single time. The CDR3 consists of 15 residues. From germline, CDR1 is SGHVS and CDR2 FQNEAQ. The sequencing input was tumor tissue. The J gene is TRBJ2-5, the V gene TRBV7-8, with D possibly TRBD2 on 6 matching bases. The J call could be wrong; TRBJ2-1 is a better fit for the DNA end. The receptor's source is a female donor with retroperitoneal liposarcoma. The CDR3 spells CASSMELGLQETQFF. DNA for the CDR3: TGTGCCAGCAGTATGGAGTTGGGACTCCAAGAGACCCAGTTCTTC.